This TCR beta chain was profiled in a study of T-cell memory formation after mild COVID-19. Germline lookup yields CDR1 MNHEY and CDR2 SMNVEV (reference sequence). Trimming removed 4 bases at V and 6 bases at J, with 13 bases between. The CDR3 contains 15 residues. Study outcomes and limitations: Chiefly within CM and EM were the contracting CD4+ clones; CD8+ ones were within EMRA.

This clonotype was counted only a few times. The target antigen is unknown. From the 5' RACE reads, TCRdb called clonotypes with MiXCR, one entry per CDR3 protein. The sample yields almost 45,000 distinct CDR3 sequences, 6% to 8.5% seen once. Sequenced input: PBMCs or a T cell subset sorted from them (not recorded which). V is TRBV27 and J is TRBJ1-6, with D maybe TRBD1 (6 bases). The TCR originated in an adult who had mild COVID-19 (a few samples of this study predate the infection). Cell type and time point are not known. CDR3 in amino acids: CASSWGPQGNSPLHF. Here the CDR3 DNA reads TGTGCCAGCAGTTGGGGGCCACAGGGTAATTCACCCCTCCACTTT.